Listed here are 17 T cell receptor beta chains from one sample, sequenced in a study of memory CD4+ T cells and cytomegalovirus serostatus. This table comes from immunoSEQ multiplex PCR, and its TCRdb copy is limited to in-frame clones, with some not included. The sample has 85,000 to 100,000 clones, about 80% seen once. The sort gate was single viable CD3+CD4+CD8-CD45RO+ cells for memory CD4+ T cells. Sequencing input: memory CD4+ T cells from blood. All receptors come from an adult in good health and CMV-seropositive.

The rearrangement links TRBV4-2 to TRBJ2-7, with unresolved D. This CDR3 spans 13 amino acids. Trimming shortened V by 1 base and J by 4 bases, and 8 bases separated the two germline ends. Germline V gene lookup returns CDR1 LGHNA and CDR2 YNFKEQ. The CDR3 DNA is TGTGCCAGCAGCCAAGGTCTAGGATACGAGCAGTACTTC. It yields the protein CASSQGLGYEQYF.

Comments on this clone: The junction shows a germline mismatch at one end, possibly a read error. This chain joins TRBV7-7 and TRBJ2-5, with 14 bases that match TRBD2. The CDR3 extends over 16 amino acids. Germline loops: CDR1 SSHAT, CDR2 FNYEAQ (reference sequence). The CDR3 DNA sequence: TGTGCTAGCAGCCCGGGACTAGCGGGAGCGGGAGAGACCCAGTACTTC. It encodes CASSPGLAGAGETQYF.

The gene calls are TRBV7-9 and TRBJ2-2; possible D gene TRBD1, 5 bases. CDR1 is SEHNR, CDR2 FQNEAQ, per germline (reference sequence). The V gene lost 2 bases and the J gene lost 4 bases, with 11 bases spanning the gap. The CDR3 is 15 amino acids. The CDR3 nucleotides read TGTGCCAGCAGCTTACTAGGGGAAGCCACCGGGGAGCTGTTTTTT. It encodes CASSLLGEATGELFF. Together with reference TRBV7-9 and TRBJ2-2, the CDR3 gives the full variable domain: DTGVSQNPRHKITKRGQNVTFRCDPISEHNRLYWYRQTLGQGPEFLTYFQNEAQLEKSRLLSDRFSAERPKGSFSTLEIQRTEQGDSAMYLCASSLLGEATGELFFGEGSRLTVL.

In DNA form, the CDR3 reads TGTGCCAGCTCACCACCGGGTCAGGGGGATAAGTTTGGCTACACCTTC. Translated, it gives CASSPPGQGDKFGYTF. The rearrangement links TRBV18 to TRBJ1-2; TRBD1 matches 7 bases. There are 16 residues in the CDR3. Germline CDR1 KGHSH, CDR2 LQKENI. V shed 0 bases, J shed 7 bases, and the junction held 11 bases outside the gene matches.

To note about this clone: At one end the junction does not follow the germline gene, possibly because of a read error. The chain couples TRBV5-6 to TRBJ2-1, with D possibly TRBD2 on 6 matching bases. Germline V gene sequence: CDR1 SGHDT, CDR2 YYEEEE. The CDR3 has 16 residues. The CDR3 reads CANSLAGASAYNEQFF. CDR3 sequence (DNA): TGTGCCAACAGCTTGGCCGGGGCTAGCGCTTACAATGAGCAGTTCTTC. Together with reference TRBV5-6 and TRBJ2-1, the CDR3 gives the full variable domain: DAGVTQSPTHLIKTRGQQVTLRCSPKSGHDTVSWYQQALGQGPQFIFQYYEEEERQRGNFPDRFSGHQFPNYSSELNVNALLLGDSALYLCANSLAGASAYNEQFFGPGTRLTVL.

The CDR3 here is CASSDENRGVSYEQYF. CDR3 DNA sequence: TGTGCCAGCAGTGATGAGAACAGGGGGGTCTCCTACGAGCAGTACTTC. The rearrangement joins TRBV25-1 to TRBJ2-7; 8 positions match TRBD1. V was clipped by 3 bases and J by 0 bases; unmatched bases: 7. The CDR3 consists of 16 residues. The germline gives CDR1 MGHDK, CDR2 SYGVNS.

This sequence joins TRBV5-1 and TRBJ2-2, with TRBD2 matching over 9 bases. Germline CDR1 SGHRS, CDR2 YFSETQ. The trim removed 5 bases at V and 3 bases at J, leaving 5 bases unmatched. There are 15 residues in the CDR3. The CDR3 is CASSFSGSDTGELFF. CDR3 bases: TGCGCCAGCAGTTTTAGCGGGAGTGACACCGGGGAGCTGTTTTTT.

The V gene is TRBV2, the J gene TRBJ2-2, with D possibly TRBD1 on 5 matching bases. CDR3 length: 13 amino acids. Trimming removed 1 base at V and 6 bases at J, with 6 bases between. Germline V gene lookup returns CDR1 SNHLY and CDR2 FYNNEI. CDR3 protein: CASSEEGAGELFF. CDR3 DNA sequence: TGTGCCAGCAGTGAAGAAGGGGCCGGGGAGCTGTTTTTT.

The J gene is TRBJ2-1, the V gene TRBV5-1, with 7 bases aligning to TRBD2. The V gene's germline CDR1 is SGHRS and CDR2 YFSETQ. Losses at the gene ends were 0 bases for V and 4 bases for J; bases not matched to a gene: 4. The CDR3 runs 15 residues. The CDR3 spells CASSLESSGYNEQFF. CDR3 in DNA: TGCGCCAGCAGCTTGGAGTCTAGCGGTTACAATGAGCAGTTCTTC.

The chain links TRBV7-2 to TRBJ2-1; D remains ambiguous. CDR1 SGHTA and CDR2 FQGNSA come from the germline V gene. The CDR3 has 13 amino acids. V was shortened by 8 bases and J by 2 bases, with 10 bases between the two germline ends. CDR3 loop: CASSRTAYNEQFF. The DNA for the CDR3 is TGTGCCAGCTCCCGAACGGCCTACAATGAGCAGTTCTTC.

This chain joins TRBV7-2 and TRBJ2-1, with D tentatively TRBD2 (6 bases). The CDR3 is 14 amino acids. V gave up 5 bases and J gave up 4 bases, with 12 bases separating them. The germline CDR1 and CDR2 sequences are SGHTA and FQGNSA. The CDR3 loop reads CASSLTSSYNEQFF. DNA of the CDR3: TGTGCCAGCAGCCTGACTAGTTCTTACAATGAGCAGTTCTTC.

The rearrangement joins TRBV5-6 to TRBJ2-3, with 8 bases fitting TRBD2. V lost 1 base to trimming and J lost 2 bases; unmatched junction nucleotides: 3. CDR3 size: 15 residues. Looked up from germline, CDR1 is SGHDT and CDR2 is YYEEEE. CDR3 sequence (DNA): TGTGCCAGCAGCTTGTTACTAGCGGACACAGATACGCAGTATTTT. It encodes CASSLLLADTDTQYF.

This chain uses TRBV28 with TRBJ2-7, with 7 bases aligning to TRBD2. The J segment lost 4 bases and the V segment lost 6 bases, leaving 12 bases of the junction unmatched. The CDR3 is 15 amino acids. Germline CDR1 is MDHEN and CDR2 is SYDVKM. The CDR3 nucleotides read TGTGCCAGCAGCCCCCCCTTGCGGGAGTTATACGAGCAGTACTTC. Protein: CASSPPLRELYEQYF.

The DNA for the CDR3 is TGTGCCAGCAGACCTTGGACAGGGGGCCCCTCTGGGGCCAACGTCCTGACTTTC. Amino acids: CASRPWTGGPSGANVLTF. V gene TRBV28 combines with J gene TRBJ2-6; TRBD1 matches at 11 bases. CDR1 is MDHEN, CDR2 SYDVKM, per germline. There are 18 residues in the CDR3. V was clipped by 6 bases and J by 0 bases; unmatched bases: 7.

The chain couples TRBV5-4 to TRBJ2-5; D perhaps matches TRBD2 (6 bases). V lost 4 bases to trimming and J lost 4 bases, with 14 bases between them. This CDR3 is built from 14 residues. Per the germline V gene, CDR1 is SGHNT and CDR2 is YYREEE (reference sequence). CDR3: CASSSMGGGETQYF. The CDR3, as DNA: TGTGCCAGCAGCAGTATGGGGGGAGGAGAGACCCAGTACTTC.

The chain has TRBV5-4 and TRBJ2-3, with TRBD2 matching over 12 bases. The germline V gene encodes CDR1 SGHNT and CDR2 YYREEE (reference sequence). Losses at the gene ends were 2 bases for V and 2 bases for J; bases not matched to a gene: 3. The CDR3 has 16 amino acids. The CDR3 reads CASSLGLAGTTDTQYF. CDR3 sequence (DNA): TGTGCCAGCAGCTTAGGACTAGCGGGGACCACAGATACGCAGTATTTT.

This chain connects TRBV10-3 to TRBJ1-5, with D hard to call. This CDR3 spans 13 amino acids. CDR1 is ENHRY and CDR2 is SYGVKD in the germline V gene. The V gene lost 3 bases and the J gene lost 5 bases, with 8 bases spanning the gap. This chain's CDR3 is CAISEGSYQPQHF. Here the CDR3 DNA reads TGTGCCATCAGTGAAGGAAGCTATCAGCCCCAGCATTTT.